This T cell receptor beta chain was sequenced for a study of graft-versus-host responses after intestinal transplantation. Looking at the study overall: Transplant types were multivisceral, liver-intestinal, or isolated intestinal. Each recipient received anti-thymocyte globulin induction, then tacrolimus and steroids for two to three years.

Study outcomes and limitations: GvH clones were identified in recipient marrow, with some first appearing in ileum or blood.

Measured with immunoSEQ multiplex PCR; TCRdb has only the in-frame clones, and not every one. The table lists around 100,000 clones, about 90% of them singletons. V dropped 6 bases and J dropped 3 bases, with 11 bases sitting between them. CDR1 is SNHLY, CDR2 FYNNEI, per germline. This CDR3 region has 14 residues. Comments on this clone: What it binds is unknown.

The receptor was derived from a human donor who was the organ donor for an intestinal transplant. The V gene is TRBV2, the J gene TRBJ1-4, with D perhaps matching TRBD1 (5 bases). The sequencing here drew on unstimulated CD4+ T cells sorted from spleen or lymph node cells, taken before transplant. The CDR3 sequence is CASRSRVPNEKLFF. DNA for the CDR3: TGTGCCAGCAGGTCCAGGGTTCCTAATGAAAAACTGTTTTTT.